The 29 T cell receptor beta chains below come from one sample, sequenced in a study of blood T cell repertoires in COVID-19. Sequencing was performed with immunoSEQ multiplex PCR; in TCRdb, only in-frame clones are kept and a portion is missing. The table records almost 250,000 clones, 70% to 90% of them present only once. Material for sequencing was PBMCs or T cells enriched from blood (not recorded which). All receptors derive from a woman in her forties or fifties with acute COVID-19.

The V and J genes are TRBV5-1 and TRBJ1-1; D is possibly TRBD1 (5 bases). V shed 5 bases and J shed 4 bases, with 15 bases lying between them. Germline V lookup: CDR1 SGHRS, CDR2 YFSETQ. CDR3 length equals 14 residues. The CDR3 bases are TGCGCCAGCAGAAACGGGGGTTGGGGCACTGAAGCTTTCTTT. It encodes CASRNGGWGTEAFF.

The chain employs TRBV6-6 and TRBJ2-7, with D perhaps TRBD1 (6 bases). There are 15 residues in the CDR3. Per the germline V gene, CDR1 is MNHNY and CDR2 is SVGAGI (reference sequence). The V and J ends lost 5 bases and 4 bases respectively, with 18 bases between them. CDR3 sequence (DNA): TGTGCCAGCAGTCCAGGGGACGGAGGTCGTTACGAGCAGTACTTC. Translating gives CASSPGDGGRYEQYF.

The genes are TRBV25-1 and TRBJ1-3, with 7 bases lining up with TRBD1. Trimming cost V 2 bases and J 2 bases; bases outside gene matches: 9. CDR1 is MGHDK, CDR2 SYGVNS, per germline. The CDR3 runs to 17 residues. The CDR3 DNA is TGTGCCAGCAGTGAAACCCCCTTTACAGGGGCTGGAAACACCATATATTTT. Protein sequence: CASSETPFTGAGNTIYF.

The chain recombines TRBV28 with TRBJ1-2, with 8 bases lining up with TRBD1. Germline lookup yields CDR1 MDHEN and CDR2 SYDVKM. Losses at the gene ends were 6 bases for V and 6 bases for J; bases not matched to a gene: 3. This CDR3 is built from 12 residues. The CDR3 DNA follows: TGTGCCAGCAGCCAGGGGGCGAATGGCTACACCTTC. This gives the protein CASSQGANGYTF.

The chain couples TRBV7-2 to TRBJ1-2, with a tentative D call TRBD1 (5 bases). The CDR3 extends over 15 amino acids. Germline CDR1 reads SGHTA; CDR2 reads FQGNSA. The V and J ends lost 5 bases and 4 bases respectively, with 17 bases between them. DNA of the CDR3: TGTGCCAGCAGCCCCACCTCAACAGGTATCTATGGCTACACCTTC. Residues: CASSPTSTGIYGYTF.

V gene TRBV4-3 combines with J gene TRBJ2-7; 9 bases align to TRBD2. V gave up 0 bases and J gave up 3 bases; unmatched junction bases: 6. Germline CDR1 is LGHNA and CDR2 is YSLEER. The CDR3 covers 16 residues. The CDR3 sequence: CASSQDFTSGFYEQYF. CDR3 sequence (DNA): TGCGCCAGCAGCCAAGATTTTACTAGCGGGTTCTACGAGCAGTACTTC.

This clone was counted a single time. The J gene is TRBJ2-3, the V gene TRBV28; 7 positions match TRBD2. Germline trimming cut 4 bases from V and 3 bases from J; bases unmatched to any gene: 10. CDR1 and CDR2 from the germline V gene are MDHEN and SYDVKM. This CDR3 spans 16 amino acids. The CDR3 reads CASSSPAAGRTDTQYF. The CDR3 bases are TGTGCCAGCAGTTCCCCAGCGGCCGGGAGGACAGATACGCAGTATTTT.

The CDR3 DNA reads TGTGCCAGCAGTCCCACCGGGGAGGATAGCAATCAGCCCCAGCATTTT. Amino acids: CASSPTGEDSNQPQHF. This chain connects TRBV9 to TRBJ1-5; D is unresolved. Trimming removed 5 bases from V and 0 bases from J, with 15 bases in between. The CDR3 spans 16 residues. Per the germline V gene, CDR1 is SGDLS and CDR2 is YYNGEE.

V is TRBV9 and J is TRBJ2-4; 7 nucleotides line up with TRBD2. CDR3 length: 15 residues. The germline gives CDR1 SGDLS, CDR2 YYNGEE. V lost 0 bases and J lost 5; bases outside the gene matches: 5. The CDR3 DNA is TGTGCCAGCAGCGTAGGGGTTCTAGCGGAAAACATTCAGTACTTC. Translating it yields CASSVGVLAENIQYF.

The rearrangement joins TRBV28 to TRBJ1-5; the D gene is possibly TRBD1 (6 bases). Germline CDR1 and CDR2: MDHEN and SYDVKM. This CDR3 is 13 amino acids long. Trimming cost V 6 bases and J 7 bases, with 13 bases left between them. CDR3 coding DNA: TGTGCCAGCAGGGACAGAGCGGAACAGCCCCAGCATTTT. The encoded protein is CASRDRAEQPQHF.

The chain combines TRBV29-1 with TRBJ1-4; D is ambiguous. The V end was cut by 5 bases, the J end by 8 bases, with 12 bases between. This CDR3 has 12 amino acids. Germline lookup yields CDR1 SQVTM and CDR2 ANQGSEA. In DNA, the CDR3 is TGCAGCGTTCGAGAGGGTGGCGAAAAACTGTTTTTT. It translates to CSVREGGEKLFF.

This chain joins TRBV11-2 and TRBJ2-5; D is possibly TRBD1 (6 bases). Germline V lookup: CDR1 SGHAT, CDR2 FQNNGV. The length of the CDR3 is 15 residues. V dropped 5 bases and J dropped 5 bases, with 18 bases sitting between them. The CDR3 here is CASSPRGSVIETQYF. In DNA, the CDR3 is TGTGCCAGCAGCCCCAGGGGAAGTGTAATCGAGACCCAGTACTTC. The full variable domain, in which reference TRBV11-2 and TRBJ2-5 provide the parts outside the CDR3, is EAGVAQSPRYKIIEKRQSVAFWCNPISGHATLYWYQQILGQGPKLLIQFQNNGVVDDSQLPKDRFSAERLKGVDSTLKIQPAKLEDSAVYLCASSPRGSVIETQYFGPGTRLLVL.

The chain combines TRBV6-5 with TRBJ1-1; the match to TRBD1 covers 7 bases. V trimming: 6 bases; J trimming: 11 bases; junction bases outside the gene matches: 9. In germline, CDR1 is MNHEY, CDR2 SVGAGI. The CDR3 has 12 amino acids. CDR3 region: CASSWIQGMAFF. The CDR3 DNA is TGTGCCAGCAGCTGGATACAGGGGATGGCTTTCTTT.

The chain uses TRBV19 and TRBJ2-2, with 8 bases fitting TRBD2. With 4 bases clipped from V and 4 bases from J, the junction kept 8 bases outside the gene matches. Germline CDR1 is LNHDA and CDR2 is SQIVND (reference sequence). There are 16 residues in the CDR3. The CDR3 is CASSNPRGAVTGELFF. DNA for the CDR3: TGTGCCAGTAGTAATCCGCGGGGGGCCGTCACCGGGGAGCTGTTTTTT.

This clone has just a few counts. Other DNA sequences in this specimen translate into the identical CDR3. CDR3 region: CAWSVQGNSPLHF. CDR3 in DNA: TGTGCCTGGAGTGTACAGGGAAATTCACCCCTCCACTTT. The chain is built from TRBV30 and TRBJ1-6, with D possibly matching TRBD1 (6 bases). The CDR3 loop spans 13 amino acids. Trimming shortened V by 0 bases and J by 7 bases, and 7 bases separated the two germline ends. Germline assignment: CDR1 GTSNPN and CDR2 SVGIG (reference sequence).

The rearrangement joins TRBV5-1 to TRBJ2-3; 11 bases line up with TRBD1. This CDR3 contains 15 residues. From germline, CDR1 is SGHRS and CDR2 YFSETQ. V lost 4 bases, J lost 7 bases, and 8 bases stayed unmatched. The CDR3 region is CASSDGDRGWNTQYF. Here the CDR3 DNA reads TGCGCCAGCAGCGACGGGGACAGGGGGTGGAATACGCAGTATTTT.

V usage is TRBV19 and J usage is TRBJ2-6; D perhaps matches TRBD1 (5 bases). The CDR3 runs to 15 residues. V lost 4 bases and J 2 bases, leaving 9 bases between the germline ends. Germline CDR1 and CDR2: LNHDA and SQIVND (reference sequence). The CDR3 nucleotides read TGTGCCAGTAGTACAGGGTTGGCTGGGGCCAACGTCCTGACTTTC. This codes for CASSTGLAGANVLTF. The full variable domain, completed using reference TRBV19 and TRBJ2-6, is DGGITQSPKYLFRKEGQNVTLSCEQNLNHDAMYWYRQDPGQGLRLIYYSQIVNDFQKGDIAEGYSVSREKKESFPLTVTSAQKNPTAFYLCASSTGLAGANVLTFGAGSRLTVL.

This chain uses TRBV4-2 with TRBJ1-1, with D unresolved. Trimming took 5 bases from V and 4 from J, leaving 26 bases between them. The length of the CDR3 is 18 residues. Germline V lookup: CDR1 LGHNA, CDR2 YNFKEQ. CDR3 residues: CASSSYLGRTGLGTEAFF. The DNA for the CDR3 is TGTGCCAGCAGCTCCTATCTCGGCAGAACGGGTCTAGGCACTGAAGCTTTCTTT.

The rearrangement joins TRBV11-2 to TRBJ1-2; 12 nucleotides line up with TRBD1. Trimming cost V 3 bases and J 8 bases; bases outside gene matches: 10. Germline V gene sequence: CDR1 SGHAT, CDR2 FQNNGV. This CDR3 comprises 16 residues. CDR3 sequence reads: CASSFPRGQGARGYTF. The DNA of the CDR3 is TGTGCCAGCAGCTTCCCGAGGGGACAGGGGGCGAGAGGCTACACCTTC.

This clone was seen just once. The V call is TRBV3-1 (or the pseudogene TRBV3-2), the J call TRBJ1-3; D unresolved. CDR3 length equals 14 residues. Trimming removed 6 bases at V and 0 bases at J, with 9 bases between. Germline-derived CDR1 and CDR2 are LGHDT and YNNKEL (reference sequence). CDR3 DNA: TGTGCCAGCAGTCACAGTGCCTCTGGAAACACCATATATTTT. Its translation: CASSHSASGNTIYF.

This clone was picked up a small number of times. V is TRBV19 and J is TRBJ1-2; 8 positions match TRBD1. In germline, CDR1 is LNHDA, CDR2 SQIVND (reference sequence). The junction had 5 bases not matched to a gene; V was cut back by 1 base and J by 4 bases. The CDR3 spans 15 residues. This CDR3 reads CASSIGQGQFYGYTF. The CDR3, as DNA: TGTGCCAGTAGTATAGGACAGGGGCAGTTCTATGGCTACACCTTC.

V gene TRBV19 combines with J gene TRBJ1-2; TRBD1 matches at 12 bases. This CDR3 is built from 14 residues. CDR1 is LNHDA, CDR2 SQIVND, per germline (reference sequence). J lost 8 bases, V lost 6 bases, and 7 bases had no gene match. In DNA, the CDR3 is TGTGCCAGTAGAGAGGGACAGGGGGCTGACGGCTACACCTTC. Translated: CASREGQGADGYTF.

The chain couples TRBV6-2 or TRBV6-3 to TRBJ2-7; the D gene is possibly TRBD2 (5 bases). CDR1 is MNHEY and CDR2 is SVGEGT in the germline V gene. Trimming stripped 5 bases from V and 0 bases from J, with 5 bases between. This CDR3 has 12 amino acids. In nucleotides, the CDR3 is TGTGCCAGCAGTGGGAGCTCCTACGAGCAGTACTTC. Its translation: CASSGSSYEQYF.

The rearrangement links TRBV6-6 to TRBJ2-1, with 10 bases identical to TRBD1. The CDR3 has 15 amino acids. Germline V CDR1 and CDR2: MNHNY, SVGAGI (reference sequence). V gave up 6 bases and J gave up 13 bases; unmatched junction bases: 15. DNA of the CDR3: TGTGCCAGCAGAACGGACAGGGGGGGTACGCTCCCACAGTTCTTC. This encodes CASRTDRGGTLPQFF.

This chain links TRBV18 with TRBJ1-5; possibly TRBD1 for D (5 bases). Germline lookup yields CDR1 KGHSH and CDR2 LQKENI. The CDR3 length is 15 residues. The V end lost 3 bases, the J end lost 11 bases, and 20 bases lay between the germline ends. The CDR3 coding sequence is TGTGCCAGCTCACCGGGACGGACCAGCGGGAGGGCCCAGCATTTT. It encodes CASSPGRTSGRAQHF.

The chain couples TRBV3-1 (or the pseudogene TRBV3-2) to TRBJ2-7; D gene unclear. CDR3 size: 14 residues. The V end was cut by 4 bases, the J end by 3 bases, with 13 bases between. Germline assignment: CDR1 LGHDT and CDR2 YNNKEL (reference sequence). CDR3 sequence: CASSRGFRGYEQYF. The CDR3 nucleotides are TGTGCCAGCAGCCGTGGGTTCAGAGGCTACGAGCAGTACTTC.

This chain uses TRBV12-3 or TRBV12-4 with TRBJ1-1; D gene unclear. V was pared by 3 bases and J by 1 base, with 6 bases between. The CDR3 totals 13 residues. The CDR3 DNA sequence: TGTGCCAGCAGTTTGTTTAGGAACACTGAAGCTTTCTTT. It encodes CASSLFRNTEAFF.

The genes are TRBV11-2 and TRBJ1-4; D is uncertain. The ends were cut back, 0 bases at V and 3 bases at J, with 11 bases in the middle. Germline-derived CDR1 and CDR2 are SGHAT and FQNNGV. This CDR3 is 16 amino acids long. The CDR3 reads CASSLDGWASNEKLFF. The DNA of the CDR3 is TGTGCCAGCAGCTTAGATGGCTGGGCTTCTAATGAAAAACTGTTTTTT. The whole variable domain, filled in from reference TRBV11-2 and TRBJ1-4, reads EAGVAQSPRYKIIEKRQSVAFWCNPISGHATLYWYQQILGQGPKLLIQFQNNGVVDDSQLPKDRFSAERLKGVDSTLKIQPAKLEDSAVYLCASSLDGWASNEKLFFGSGTQLSVL.

The V and J genes are TRBV19 and TRBJ2-6; TRBD1 is a possible D gene (5 bases). CDR3 length: 14 amino acids. V lost 10 bases and J 0 bases, leaving 10 bases between the germline ends. CDR1 and CDR2 from the germline V gene are LNHDA and SQIVND (reference sequence). CDR3 coding DNA: TGTGCCACCCACGACAGCTCTGGGGCCAACGTCCTGACTTTC. Residues: CATHDSSGANVLTF.